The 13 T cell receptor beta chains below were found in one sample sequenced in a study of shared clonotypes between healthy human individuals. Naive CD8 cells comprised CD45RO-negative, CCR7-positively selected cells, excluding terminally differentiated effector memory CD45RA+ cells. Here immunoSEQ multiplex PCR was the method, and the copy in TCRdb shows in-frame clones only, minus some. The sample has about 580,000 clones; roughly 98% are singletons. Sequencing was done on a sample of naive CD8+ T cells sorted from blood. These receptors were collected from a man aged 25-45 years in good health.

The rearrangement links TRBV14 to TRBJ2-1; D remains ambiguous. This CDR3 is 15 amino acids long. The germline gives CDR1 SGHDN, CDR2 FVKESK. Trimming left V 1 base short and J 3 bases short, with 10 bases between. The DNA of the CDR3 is TGTGCCAGCAGCCAAGGGCAGGCACTCTACAATGAGCAGTTCTTC. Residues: CASSQGQALYNEQFF.

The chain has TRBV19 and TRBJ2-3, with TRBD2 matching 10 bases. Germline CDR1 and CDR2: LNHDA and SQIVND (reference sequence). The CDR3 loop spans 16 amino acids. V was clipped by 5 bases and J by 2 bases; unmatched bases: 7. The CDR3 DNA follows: TGTGCCAGTAGTTTAACTAGCGGGATTATCACAGATACGCAGTATTTT. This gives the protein CASSLTSGIITDTQYF.

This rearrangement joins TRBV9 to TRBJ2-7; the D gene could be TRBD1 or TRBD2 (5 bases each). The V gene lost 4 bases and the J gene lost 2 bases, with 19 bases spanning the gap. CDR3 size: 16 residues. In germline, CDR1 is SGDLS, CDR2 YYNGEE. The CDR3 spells CASSPFQGETPYEQYF. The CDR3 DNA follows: TGTGCCAGCAGCCCTTTCCAAGGGGAGACCCCCTACGAGCAGTACTTC.

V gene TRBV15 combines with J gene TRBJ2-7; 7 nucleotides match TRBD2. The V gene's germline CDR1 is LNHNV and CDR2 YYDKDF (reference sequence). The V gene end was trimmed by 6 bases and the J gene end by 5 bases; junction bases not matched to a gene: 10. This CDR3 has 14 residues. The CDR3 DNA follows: TGTGCCACCAGGGCGGGAGTATCTGTCGACGAGCAGTACTTC. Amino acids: CATRAGVSVDEQYF.

The CDR3 protein is CAISERDTREVSYNEQFF. The CDR3 bases are TGTGCCATCAGTGAGCGAGATACGCGGGAGGTCTCCTACAATGAGCAGTTCTTC. The rearrangement joins TRBV10-3 to TRBJ2-1, with 8 bases identical to TRBD2. V was clipped by 2 bases and J by 0 bases; unmatched bases: 9. Germline assignment: CDR1 ENHRY and CDR2 SYGVKD. This CDR3 has 18 amino acids.

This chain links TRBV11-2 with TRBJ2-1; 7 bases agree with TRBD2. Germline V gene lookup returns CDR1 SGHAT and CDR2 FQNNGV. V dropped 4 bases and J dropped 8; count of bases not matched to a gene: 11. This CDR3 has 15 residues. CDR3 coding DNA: TGTGCCAGCAGCTCTCTACTGGGGAGGGCCCATGAGCAGTTCTTC. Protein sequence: CASSSLLGRAHEQFF.

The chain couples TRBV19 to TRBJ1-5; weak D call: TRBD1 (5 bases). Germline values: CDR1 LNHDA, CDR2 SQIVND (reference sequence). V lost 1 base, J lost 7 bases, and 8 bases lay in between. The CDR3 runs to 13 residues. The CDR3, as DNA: TGTGCCAGTAGTATAGGCAGGGACCAGCCCCAGCATTTT. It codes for CASSIGRDQPQHF.

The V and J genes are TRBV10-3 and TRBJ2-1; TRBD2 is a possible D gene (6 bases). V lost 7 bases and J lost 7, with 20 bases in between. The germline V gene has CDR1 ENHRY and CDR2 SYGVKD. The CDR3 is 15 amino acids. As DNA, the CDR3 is TGTGCCATCATGTCGGGGGACCCCGACCAGAATGAGCAGTTCTTC. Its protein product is CAIMSGDPDQNEQFF.

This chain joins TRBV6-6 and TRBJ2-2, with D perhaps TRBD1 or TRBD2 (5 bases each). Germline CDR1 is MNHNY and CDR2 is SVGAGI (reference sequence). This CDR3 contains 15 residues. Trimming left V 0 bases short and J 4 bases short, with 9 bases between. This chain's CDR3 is CASSYSLGTTGELFF. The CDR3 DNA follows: TGTGCCAGCAGTTACTCGCTAGGGACCACCGGGGAGCTGTTTTTT.

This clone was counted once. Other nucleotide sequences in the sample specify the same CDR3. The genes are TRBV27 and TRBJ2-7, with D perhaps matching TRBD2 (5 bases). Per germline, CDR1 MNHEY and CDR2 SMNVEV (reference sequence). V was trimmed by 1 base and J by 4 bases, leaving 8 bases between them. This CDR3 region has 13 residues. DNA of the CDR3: TGTGCCAGCAGTTTATGGACGGGGTACGAGCAGTACTTC. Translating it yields CASSLWTGYEQYF.

DNA for the CDR3: TGCGCCAGCAGCTTGCTACAGATGAACACTGAAGCTTTCTTT. Protein product: CASSLLQMNTEAFF. The V gene is TRBV5-1, the J gene TRBJ1-1, with no clear D. V dropped 1 base and J dropped 0 bases, with 7 bases sitting between them. CDR1 is SGHRS and CDR2 is YFSETQ in the germline V gene. The CDR3 totals 14 residues.

CDR3 bases: TGTGCCAGCAGCCAACTGACGAACTCCTACGAGCAGTACTTC. It codes for CASSQLTNSYEQYF. The chain joins TRBV14 to TRBJ2-7; D remains ambiguous. The CDR3 loop spans 14 amino acids. Trimming removed 2 bases from V and 0 bases from J, with 8 bases in between. Germline values: CDR1 SGHDN, CDR2 FVKESK.

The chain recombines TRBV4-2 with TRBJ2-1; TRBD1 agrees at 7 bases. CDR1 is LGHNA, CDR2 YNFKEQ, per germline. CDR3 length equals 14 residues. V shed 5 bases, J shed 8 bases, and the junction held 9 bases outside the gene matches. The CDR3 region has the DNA TGTGCCAGCAGCGAACCGACAGGGACCGATGAGCAGTTCTTC. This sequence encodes CASSEPTGTDEQFF.